Each of the 23 T cell receptor beta chains below was sequenced from the same sample in a study of tumor-infiltrating lymphocytes in primary liver carcinoma. Scientists recovered RNA and DNA together from approximately 20-30 mg of unsorted bulk tissue. TCR beta cDNA came from roughly 0.45 ug total RNA, primed with a constant-region primer. What produced the TCR beta libraries was three nested multiplex PCR rounds using slightly modified ARM-PCR. Investigators reported that the first two PCR rounds, at 9 to 11 cycles each, used TRBV1-TRBV30 forward primers with a C-beta reverse primer. One entry per CDR3 protein results from TCRdb running MiXCR on the multiplex PCR reads. This sample has fewer than 200,000 distinct CDR3 sequences; about 82% occur once, and the top ten carry around 18%. The sample taken for sequencing was tumor tissue from primary liver carcinoma. These TCRs come from a man aged 35-49 years with primary liver carcinoma and hepatitis B virus infection.

As to this clonotype: The junction departs from the called germline gene at one end, perhaps through a read error. V gene TRBV7-9 combines with J gene TRBJ1-2, with TRBD1 matching over 9 bases. This CDR3 is 16 amino acids long. Germline CDR1 SEHNR, CDR2 FQNEAQ (reference sequence). The CDR3: CTSSETRDRVDYGYTF. CDR3 coding DNA: TGTACCAGCAGTGAGACCCGGGACAGGGTTGACTATGGCTACACCTTC.

The chain carries TRBV5-6 and TRBJ2-5; possibly TRBD2 for D (6 bases). The CDR3 is 15 residues long. The ends were cut back, 5 bases at V and 5 bases at J, with 19 bases in the middle. Germline V gene lookup returns CDR1 SGHDT and CDR2 YYEEEE. The DNA of the CDR3 is TGTGCCAGCAGGTTGCTAGCTGGAGGGCGCGAGACCCAGTACTTC. Translation gives CASRLLAGGRETQYF.

Of note for this clonotype: At one end, the junction sequence differs from germline, possibly due to a read error. The V call is TRBV29-1, the J call TRBJ2-5, with D perhaps TRBD2 (7 bases). CDR1 and CDR2 (germline): SQVTM, ANQGSEA. CDR3 size: 15 residues. DNA for the CDR3: TGCAGCGTTGAAGCGGACGGGGGGCGAGCAGAGAGCCAGTATTTC. This translates into CSVEADGGRAESQYF.

This chain links TRBV29-1 with TRBJ2-5; 8 bases fit TRBD2. Trimming removed 8 bases from V and 4 bases from J; junction bases left unmatched: 12. Looked up from germline, CDR1 is SQVTM and CDR2 is ANQGSEA. The CDR3 is 14 residues long. Here the CDR3 reads CSCILAGGIETQYF. CDR3 bases: TGCAGCTGTATACTTGCGGGAGGAATAGAGACCCAGTACTTC.

In the case of this clonotype: The junction departs from the called germline gene at one end, perhaps through a read error. The V call is TRBV6-1, the J call TRBJ2-3, with no clear D. The CDR3 is made up of 14 amino acids. CDR1 is MNHNS and CDR2 is SASEGT in the germline V gene. The CDR3 DNA is TGTGCCAGCAGTGAACAAGGACCCAAGGTTACACAGTGTTTT. It encodes CASSEQGPKVTQCF.

About this clonotype itself: At one of its ends the junction is not consistent with the germline gene, which may arise from a read error. V gene TRBV4-3 combines with J gene TRBJ2-5, with D perhaps matching TRBD2 (6 bases). The CDR3 loop spans 15 amino acids. CDR1 is LGHNA and CDR2 is YSLEER in the germline V gene. The DNA for the CDR3 is TGCACCAGCAGCCAAGAGGGACTGCAGTCTGAGACCCAGTACTTC. This sequence encodes CTSSQEGLQSETQYF.

Worth noting for this clonotype: Here the CDR3 omits its conserved ending phenylalanine or tryptophan, so a read error is the likely source. The V gene is TRBV11-1, the J gene TRBJ2-4; 10 bases fit TRBD2. The CDR3 consists of 17 residues. V shed 2 bases, J shed 2 bases, and the junction held 6 bases outside the gene matches. Germline CDR1 reads SGHAT; CDR2 reads FQDESV (reference sequence). The CDR3 nucleotides read TGTGCCAGCAGCTTACCAGGAACTAGCGGGACCAAAAACATTCAGTACCTC. Protein: CASSLPGTSGTKNIQYL.

Here the CDR3 reads CSVLTSGETQFF. CDR3 coding DNA: TGCAGTGTTCTGACAAGCGGAGAGACCCAGTTCTTC. The genes are TRBV29-1 and TRBJ2-5, with D possibly matching TRBD2 (5 bases). The DNA end lines up better with TRBJ2-1; the J call may be wrong. Germline V gene data show CDR1 as SQVTM and CDR2 as ANQGSEA. The length of the CDR3 is 12 residues.

Points on this clonotype: Sequence at one end of the junction differs from germline and may be a read error. The chain has TRBV6-6 and TRBJ2-7; unclear D gene. Germline lookup yields CDR1 MNHNY and CDR2 SVGAGI (reference sequence). CDR3 size: 12 residues. The CDR3 protein is CTGSFGPYEQYF. CDR3 nucleotide sequence: TGTACCGGCAGTTTTGGGCCCTACGAACAGTACTTC.

The chain is built from TRBV10-2 and TRBJ1-1; tentatively, D is TRBD1 (5 bases). The CDR3 loop spans 13 amino acids. V was clipped by 6 bases and J by 8 bases, with 16 bases between them. Per the germline V gene, CDR1 is WSHSY and CDR2 is SAAADI. The CDR3 region is CASRLTVSTEAFF. In nucleotides, the CDR3 is TGCGCCAGCAGATTGACAGTGAGCACCGAAGCTTTCTTT.

The chain carries TRBV29-1 and TRBJ1-1; D perhaps matches TRBD1 (5 bases). The germline V gene has CDR1 SQVTM and CDR2 ANQGSEA. CDR3 length equals 13 residues. Deletions cut 6 bases from V and 0 bases from J, with 11 bases between. The CDR3 sequence is CSVRGRVNTEAFF. DNA of the CDR3: TGCAGCGTGAGGGGACGGGTGAACACTGAAGCTTTCTTT. The whole variable domain, filled in from reference TRBV29-1 and TRBJ1-1, reads SAVISQKPSRDICQRGTSLTIQCQVDSQVTMMFWYRQQPGQSLTLIATANQGSEATYESGFVIDKFPISRPNLTFSTLTVSNMSPEDSSIYLCSVRGRVNTEAFFGQGTRLTVV.

This clonotype was observed once. In this CDR3 the conserved last residue, phenylalanine or tryptophan, is missing, so a read error is likely. The chain uses TRBV7-9 and TRBJ2-2, with D possibly being TRBD1 (5 bases). V was cut by 11 bases and J by 5 bases, with 24 bases left in between. Per the germline V gene, CDR1 is SEHNR and CDR2 is FQNEAQ (reference sequence). The CDR3 is made up of 16 amino acids. CDR3 nucleotide sequence: TGTGCCGACAGCTTAGTTCTTCAGGGTTGGACCGGGGAGCTGTTTTTA. Protein product: CADSLVLQGWTGELFL.

About this clonotype: One end of the junction varies from germline; a read error may be responsible. V is TRBV5-1 and J is TRBJ2-5, with unresolved D. The V gene's germline CDR1 is SGHRS and CDR2 YFSETQ. CDR3 length: 14 residues. CDR3 amino acids: CASSLSEAQETHYF. The DNA for the CDR3 is TGCGCCAGCAGCTTATCAGAGGCTCAAGAAACCCACTACTTC.

Remarks on this clonotype: The junction does not match germline at one end; this may be a read error. This chain joins TRBV6-2 or TRBV6-3 and TRBJ2-7, with TRBD1 identical over 9 bases. Germline-derived CDR1 and CDR2 are MNHEY and SVGEGT. This CDR3 spans 14 amino acids. The CDR3: CVSSLRDRAHDQYF. DNA of the CDR3: TGTGTCAGCAGCCTCCGGGACAGGGCCCACGATCAGTATTTC.

This clonotype was seen a handful of times. The conserved phenylalanine or tryptophan normally closing the CDR3 is absent here, so this likely arose from a read error. The chain couples TRBV29-1 to TRBJ2-1; 8 bases map to TRBD2. Germline CDR1 and CDR2: SQVTM and ANQGSEA. This CDR3 spans 15 amino acids. CDR3 sequence: CSVGLTGGFYKEQFL. CDR3 bases: TGTAGCGTTGGACTAACGGGAGGGTTCTACAAAGAGCAGTTCCTC.

The chain carries TRBV12-3 or TRBV12-4 and TRBJ2-5, with D uncertain. Trimming stripped 1 base from V and 10 bases from J, with 16 bases between. CDR3 length: 14 residues. The CDR3 loop reads CASSLGSTFRNQYF. The CDR3 nucleotides are TGTGCCAGCAGTTTAGGATCCACCTTTCGGAACCAGTACTTC.

This clonotype was observed at least ten times. The chain combines TRBV5-1 with TRBJ2-7, with D unclear. There are 11 residues in the CDR3. Germline CDR1 is SGHRS and CDR2 is YFSETQ. With 3 bases removed from V and 2 bases from J, the gap between germline ends came to 3 bases. The CDR3: CASSWTYEQYF. The CDR3 DNA reads TGCGCCAGCAGCTGGACCTACGAGCAGTACTTC.

On this clonotype: A read error may account for a junction end that differs from germline. V and J are TRBV6-2 or TRBV6-3 and TRBJ2-7; D gene uncertain. From germline, CDR1 is MNHEY and CDR2 SVGEGT. This CDR3 region has 16 residues. The CDR3 is CASNSGRSRSSYKQYF. The CDR3 DNA follows: TGTGCCAGCAATAGTGGGCGGAGCCGCAGCTCCTACAAGCAGTACTTC.

Points on this clonotype: Mismatch with germline at one junction end may stem from a read error. The chain couples TRBV11-2 to TRBJ2-7; tentatively, D is TRBD1 (5 bases). In germline, CDR1 is SGHAT, CDR2 FQNNGV. This CDR3 comprises 14 residues. CDR3 sequence: CPRSSNRNSYEHYF. Written as DNA, the CDR3 is TGTCCCAGGAGCTCTAACAGGAACTCCTACGAGCATTACTTC.

V gene TRBV12-3 or TRBV12-4 combines with J gene TRBJ1-2; D unresolved. CDR3 length: 14 residues. The V end was cut by 8 bases, the J end by 0 bases, with 13 bases between. DNA for the CDR3: TGTGCCAGCGATTTGGACTTAACTAACTATGGCTACACCTTC. Translating gives CASDLDLTNYGYTF.

About this clonotype: A read error may be the cause here, since a much bigger clone is one base away. The rearrangement links TRBV28 to TRBJ1-5; D unclear. Germline V gives CDR1 MDHEN, CDR2 SYDVKM. CDR3 size: 17 residues. CDR3 residues: CDSSPTLQILLEQPQHF. Written as DNA, the CDR3 is TGTGACAGCAGTCCAACCTTACAGATTTTGTTAGAGCAGCCCCAGCATTTT.

Remarks on this clonotype: Being one base from a much bigger clone, this may be a read error. V usage is TRBV6-1 and J usage is TRBJ2-7, with 8 bases matching TRBD2. Germline V gives CDR1 MNHNS, CDR2 SASEGT. There are 15 residues in the CDR3. CDR3 residues: CASSEESGSSCEQYF. In DNA form, the CDR3 reads TGTGCCAGCAGTGAAGAGAGCGGGAGCTCCTGCGAGCAGTACTTC.

The chain joins TRBV6-2 or TRBV6-3 to TRBJ1-1; D unresolved. This CDR3 spans 13 amino acids. Germline assignment: CDR1 MNHEY and CDR2 SVGEGT. Trimming removed 7 bases at V and 7 bases at J, with 16 bases between. The CDR3 is CASISPLRLEAFF. The CDR3 DNA reads TGTGCCAGCATTTCCCCCCTTCGTCTTGAAGCTTTCTTT.